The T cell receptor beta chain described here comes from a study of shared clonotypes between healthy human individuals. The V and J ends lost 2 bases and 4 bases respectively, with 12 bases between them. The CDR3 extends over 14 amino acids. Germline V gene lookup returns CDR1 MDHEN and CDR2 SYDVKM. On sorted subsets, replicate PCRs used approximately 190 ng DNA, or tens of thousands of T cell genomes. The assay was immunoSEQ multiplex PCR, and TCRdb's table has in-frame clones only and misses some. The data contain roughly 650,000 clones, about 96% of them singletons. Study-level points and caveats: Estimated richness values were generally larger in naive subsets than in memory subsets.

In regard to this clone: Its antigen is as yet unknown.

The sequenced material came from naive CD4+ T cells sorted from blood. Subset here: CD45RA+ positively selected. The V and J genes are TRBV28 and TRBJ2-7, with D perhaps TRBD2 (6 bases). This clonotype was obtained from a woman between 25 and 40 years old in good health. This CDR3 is CASSLPGRGYEQYF. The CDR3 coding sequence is TGTGCCAGCAGTTTACCCGGGAGAGGGTACGAGCAGTACTTC.